This T cell receptor beta chain was profiled in a study of technical replicates of blood from several donors. This CDR3 spans 14 amino acids. The germline gives CDR1 SGHRS, CDR2 YFSETQ. V was pared by 7 bases and J by 0 bases, with 11 bases between. Profiling relied on immunoSEQ multiplex PCR, and the TCRdb table lists in-frame clones only, not all of them. Altogether 50,000 to 70,000 clones are present, 90% to 95% being singletons, with the ten largest covering about 3.6%. This sequence was found in a human donor in good health. Some clones in this sample may be carry-over from other donors' samples. The material sequenced was PBMCs. The chain is built from TRBV5-1 and TRBJ2-1; D remains unclear. The chain's CDR3 is CASRLESSYNEQFF. In nucleotides, the CDR3 is TGCGCCAGCCGTCTGGAGAGCTCCTACAATGAGCAGTTCTTC.